This passage covers 5 T cell receptor beta chains from one sample sequenced in a study of CD8+ T cells in alopecia areata. Treatment defined: oral pan-JAK inhibitor, 5-10 mg twice daily. Following RNA extraction, reverse transcription yielded cDNA that acted as the sequencing template. Sequencing used immunoSEQ multiplex PCR; TCRdb keeps in-frame clones, though not all of them. Found here are hundreds of thousands of clones, approximately 60% of them singletons; the top ten hold about 0.88%. Specimen: CD4+ T cells sorted from blood, collected between weeks 51 and 52, from a patient treated with tofacitinib. The source of these receptors is a human donor with alopecia areata.

The chain is built from TRBV14 and TRBJ1-6; D gene ambiguous. The CDR3 has 13 amino acids. Germline V gene data show CDR1 as SGHDN and CDR2 as FVKESK. The V and J ends lost 0 bases and 9 bases respectively, with 6 bases between them. DNA of the CDR3: TGTGCCAGCAGCCAAGAGGTGCGTTCACCCCTCCACTTT. Its translation: CASSQEVRSPLHF. The full variable domain, rest sourced from reference TRBV14 and TRBJ1-6, is EAGVTQFPSHSVIEKGQTVTLRCDPISGHDNLYWYRRVMGKEIKFLLHFVKESKQDESGMPNNRFLAERTGGTYSTLKVQPAELEDSGVYFCASSQEVRSPLHFGNGTRLTVT.

This clone was detected only a few times. The chain links TRBV7-2 to TRBJ1-4; tentatively, D is TRBD1 (5 bases). The V end lost 4 bases, the J end lost 0 bases, and 12 bases lay between the germline ends. This CDR3 contains 16 residues. Germline CDR1 reads SGHTA; CDR2 reads FQGNSA. The CDR3 DNA sequence: TGTGCCAGCAGCTCGGGGCAGCATGCAACTAATGAAAAACTGTTTTTT. Translated: CASSSGQHATNEKLFF.

The chain recombines TRBV6-5 with TRBJ2-6; D unresolved. There are 14 residues in the CDR3. V lost 6 bases to trimming and J lost 0 bases, with 6 bases between them. Germline V CDR1 and CDR2: MNHEY, SVGAGI. CDR3 bases: TGTGCCAGCAGCGACGTCTCTGGGGCCAACGTCCTGACTTTC. This sequence encodes CASSDVSGANVLTF.

V gene TRBV15 combines with J gene TRBJ2-7; 9 positions match TRBD2. J lost 4 bases, V lost 6 bases, and 10 bases had no gene match. Germline V CDR1 and CDR2: LNHNV, YYDKDF (reference sequence). The CDR3 sequence is 15 residues long. The CDR3 DNA is TGTGCCACCAGAGATACAGCGGGGGGCCCTTACGAGCAGTACTTC. It codes for CATRDTAGGPYEQYF.

This chain joins TRBV29-1 and TRBJ1-1; D perhaps matches TRBD1 (5 bases). Between the trimmed V and J ends, which lost 5 bases and 9 bases, there was a span of 13 bases. This CDR3 has 11 residues. Germline V gene sequence: CDR1 SQVTM, CDR2 ANQGSEA. CDR3: CSVLRGEKAFF. The CDR3 DNA follows: TGCAGCGTTCTCCGAGGGGAGAAAGCTTTCTTT. The entire variable domain, with the rest obtained from reference TRBV29-1 and TRBJ1-1, is as follows: SAVISQKPSRDICQRGTSLTIQCQVDSQVTMMFWYRQQPGQSLTLIATANQGSEATYESGFVIDKFPISRPNLTFSTLTVSNMSPEDSSIYLCSVLRGEKAFFGQGTRLTVV.